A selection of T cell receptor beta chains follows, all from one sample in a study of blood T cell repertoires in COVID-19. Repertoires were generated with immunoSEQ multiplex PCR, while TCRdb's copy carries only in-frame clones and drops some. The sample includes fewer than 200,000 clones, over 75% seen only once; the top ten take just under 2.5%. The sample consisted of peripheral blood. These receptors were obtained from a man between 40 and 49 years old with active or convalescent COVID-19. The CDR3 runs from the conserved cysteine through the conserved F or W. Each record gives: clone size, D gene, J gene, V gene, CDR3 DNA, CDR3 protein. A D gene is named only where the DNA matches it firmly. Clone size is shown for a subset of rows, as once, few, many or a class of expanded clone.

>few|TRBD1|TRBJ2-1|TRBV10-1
TGCGCCAGCAGTGAGTACTCGGGGACAGGGTGGACCAATGAGCAGTTCTTC
CASSEYSGTGWTNEQFF
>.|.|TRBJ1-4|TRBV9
TGTGCCAGCAGCCCTGACGGGAGAGGGGAAAAACTGTTTTTT
CASSPDGRGEKLFF
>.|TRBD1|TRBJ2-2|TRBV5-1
TGCGCCAGCAGCTACACAGGGGGCTGGAACACCGGGGAGCTGTTTTTT
CASSYTGGWNTGELFF
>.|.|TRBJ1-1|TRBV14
TGTGCCAGCAGCCAAGATTTGGCGGGTGAAGCTTTCTTT
CASSQDLAGEAFF
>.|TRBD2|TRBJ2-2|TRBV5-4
TGTGCCAGCAGCACAGGGACTAGCGCTAGTACCGGGGAGCTGTTTTTT
CASSTGTSASTGELFF
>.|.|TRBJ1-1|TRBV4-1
TGCGCCAGCAGCCAAGATTCTGGCATGAACACTGAAGCTTTCTTT
CASSQDSGMNTEAFF
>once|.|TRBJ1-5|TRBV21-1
TGTGCCAGCAGCAAAGGAGGGCCGCTACCCAATCAGCCCCAGCATTTT
CASSKGGPLPNQPQHF
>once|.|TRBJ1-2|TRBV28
TGTGCCAGCAGTTTATCTTCAGTCCGTAGCCCCTATGGCTACACCTTC
CASSLSSVRSPYGYTF
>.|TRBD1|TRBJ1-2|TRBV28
TGTGCCAGCAGGGGACAGGGGAAAGTCAGGAACTATGGCTACACCTTC
CASRGQGKVRNYGYTF
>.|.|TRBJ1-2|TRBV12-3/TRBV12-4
TGTGCCAGCAGTTTCCGACAGATTTATGGCTACACCTTC
CASSFRQIYGYTF
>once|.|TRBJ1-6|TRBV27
TGTGCCAGCAGATCGGAGAGCTCCTATAATTCACCCCTCCACTTT
CASRSESSYNSPLHF
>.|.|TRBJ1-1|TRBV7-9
TGTGCCAGCAGCTTGGGCCAAGGAGCTTTCTTT
CASSLGQGAFF
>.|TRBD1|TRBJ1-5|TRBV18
TGTGCCAGCTCACCGGGACAGGGAGAGTATCAGCCCCAGCATTTT
CASSPGQGEYQPQHF
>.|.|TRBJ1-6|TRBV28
TGTGCCAGCAGTCCCGGGAGTTCGACGAATTCACCCCTCCACTTT
CASSPGSSTNSPLHF
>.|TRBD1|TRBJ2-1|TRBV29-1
TGCAGCGGAGACAGGGGGTACAATGAGCAGTTCTTC
CSGDRGYNEQFF
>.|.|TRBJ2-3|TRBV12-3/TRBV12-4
TGTGCCAGCAGTTTGGCCAGCGCAGATACGCAGTATTTT
CASSLASADTQYF
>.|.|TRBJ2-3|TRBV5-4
TGTGCCAGCAGCTTGGATCAGCGGGCCACAGATACGCAGTATTTT
CASSLDQRATDTQYF
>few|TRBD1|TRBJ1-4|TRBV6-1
TGTGCCAGCAGTGACAGGGGGATGAGTGAAAAACTGTTTTTT
CASSDRGMSEKLFF
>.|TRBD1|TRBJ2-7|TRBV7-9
TGTGCCAGCTCAGACAGGGGAAACTACGAGCAGTACTTC
CASSDRGNYEQYF
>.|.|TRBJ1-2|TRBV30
TGTGCCTGGAGTGTACTGCGAGTGTATGGCTACACCTTC
CAWSVLRVYGYTF
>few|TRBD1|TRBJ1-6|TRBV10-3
TGTGCCATCAGTGGGGGTTCCAGGGGGGAGTCACCCCTCCACTTT
CAISGGSRGESPLHF
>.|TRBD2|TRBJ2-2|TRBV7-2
TGTGCCAGCACAGCGGGGGGGAACACCGGGGAGCTGTTTTTT
CASTAGGNTGELFF
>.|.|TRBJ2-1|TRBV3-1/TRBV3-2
TGTGCCAGCAGCCAAGGGACTACCTTGTCCTACAATGAGCAGTTCTTC
CASSQGTTLSYNEQFF
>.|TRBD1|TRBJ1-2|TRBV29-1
TGCAGCGTAGCCGACAGGGGGTATGGCTACACCTTC
CSVADRGYGYTF
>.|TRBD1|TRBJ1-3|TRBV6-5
TGTGCCAGCAGTCTCCGGGACAGGGGGCCAAACACCATATATTTT
CASSLRDRGPNTIYF
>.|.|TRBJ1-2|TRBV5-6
TGTGCCAGCAGCTCGGACCTGACAGTAAACTATGGCTACACCTTC
CASSSDLTVNYGYTF
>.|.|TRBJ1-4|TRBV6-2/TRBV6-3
TGTGCCAGCAGTTACTCGAGCGGTAATGAAAAACTGTTTTTT
CASSYSSGNEKLFF
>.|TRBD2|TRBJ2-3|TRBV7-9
TGTGCCAGCAGCTTCCGTAGCGGGGGGGCCGTCGCAGATACGCAGTATTTT
CASSFRSGGAVADTQYF